This T cell receptor beta chain emerged from a study of T-cell reconstitution after alpha-beta-depleted transplantation in children. V was cut by 9 bases and J by 0 bases, with 15 bases left in between. The germline V gene encodes CDR1 MNHEY and CDR2 SMNVEV (reference sequence). The CDR3 sequence is 14 residues long. Unique molecular identifiers were incorporated during preparation of the TCRbeta library. TCRdb recomputed calls from the PCR reads with MiXCR, one row per CDR3 protein. The sample holds some 550,000 distinct CDR3 sequences, roughly 18% seen once. Sequencing used PBMCs from the stem cell graft donor, obtained from the stem cell graft. The J gene is TRBJ2-7, the V gene TRBV27; D is unclear. The sequence was obtained from a human donor who donated a stem cell graft to a child with acute lymphoblastic leukemia. CDR3 bases: TGTGCCAGTCATCCCGGTCCGAGCTCCTACGAGCAGTACTTC. Amino acids: CASHPGPSSYEQYF.